Listed below are T cell receptor beta chains from one sample, sequenced in a study of blood T cell repertoires in COVID-19. Clones were sequenced by immunoSEQ multiplex PCR, and TCRdb holds only the in-frame ones, with some missing. This sample has 120,000 to 150,000 clones; 80% to 90% occur once, and the top ten carry approximately 2.8%. Sequencing was done on a sample of peripheral blood. These receptors all come from a woman aged 55-70 years with active COVID-19. Each CDR3 is given with its conserved first and last residue. A D gene is named only where the DNA matches it firmly. Clone size, where shown, is once, few, many, or a class for clones that have expanded.

TRBJ2-1 | TRBD2 | . | TRBV11-3 | CASSFSGAGDNEQFF | TGTGCCAGCAGCTTTTCGGGAGCGGGGGACAATGAGCAGTTCTTC
TRBJ2-1 | TRBD2 | . | TRBV7-2 | CASSPQSGRARNEQFF | TGTGCCAGCAGCCCCCAAAGCGGGAGGGCTCGCAATGAGCAGTTCTTC
TRBJ1-2 | TRBD1 | . | TRBV4-3 | CASSQGLDRGPYGYTF | TGCGCCAGCAGCCAAGGTTTAGACAGGGGGCCCTATGGCTACACCTTC
TRBJ2-1 | TRBD2 | . | TRBV5-1 | CASSVSGSSYNEQFF | TGCGCCAGCAGCGTTAGCGGGAGCTCCTACAATGAGCAGTTCTTC
TRBJ2-7 | TRBD1 | . | TRBV5-1 | CASSLGGQGTYEQYF | TGCGCCAGCAGCTTGGGGGGACAGGGAACCTACGAGCAGTACTTC
TRBJ2-7 | TRBD1 | . | TRBV11-2 | CASSSMGQGYEQYF | TGTGCCAGCAGCTCCATGGGACAGGGCTACGAGCAGTACTTC
TRBJ2-5 | TRBD2 | . | TRBV27 | CASSPLAGSETQYF | TGTGCCAGCAGTCCCTTAGCGGGTTCAGAGACCCAGTACTTC
TRBJ2-3 | . | . | TRBV7-2 | CASSLGRASTDTQYF | TGTGCCAGCAGCTTAGGGAGGGCTAGCACAGATACGCAGTATTTT
TRBJ2-1 | TRBD2 | once | TRBV2 | CASSKAGGAYNEQFF | TGTGCCAGCAGTAAAGCGGGAGGGGCCTACAATGAGCAGTTCTTC
TRBJ2-2 | . | . | TRBV5-4 | CASPGRNTGELFF | TGTGCCAGCCCTGGGCGGAACACCGGGGAGCTGTTTTTT
TRBJ2-1 | TRBD2 | . | TRBV20-1 | CSASGLLAGGLNEQFF | TGCAGTGCTAGTGGCCTACTAGCGGGAGGTCTGAATGAGCAGTTCTTC
TRBJ2-7 | TRBD2 | . | TRBV7-2 | CASSPGRAYEQYF | TGTGCCAGCAGCCCCGGGAGGGCCTACGAGCAGTACTTC
TRBJ2-7 | TRBD2 | . | TRBV29-1 | CSVGTSGGYEQYF | TGCAGCGTTGGGACTAGCGGGGGCTACGAGCAGTACTTC
TRBJ2-1 | TRBD2 | . | TRBV20-1 | CSASRGTSGRAWNEQFF | TGCAGTGCTAGTCGCGGGACTAGCGGGAGGGCCTGGAATGAGCAGTTCTTC
TRBJ2-7 | TRBD2 | . | TRBV7-2 | CASSPLGGGSGEQYF | TGTGCCAGCAGCCCCCTGGGGGGAGGGTCAGGTGAGCAGTACTTC
TRBJ2-7 | . | . | TRBV21-1 | CASSKVRRALDEQYF | TGTGCCAGCAGCAAGGTTCGGCGGGCCCTCGACGAGCAGTACTTC
TRBJ2-1 | TRBD2 | . | TRBV28 | CASSLLLSGSSYNEQFF | TGTGCCAGCAGTTTATTATTGAGCGGGAGCTCCTACAATGAGCAGTTCTTC
TRBJ2-5 | TRBD2 | . | TRBV6-2/TRBV6-3 | CASSYNPTVPGRAQETQYF | TGTGCCAGCAGTTACAACCCTACAGTCCCCGGGAGGGCACAAGAGACCCAGTACTTC
TRBJ2-2 | . | . | TRBV7-2 | CASSSGVGTGELFF | TGTGCCAGCAGCTCAGGGGTAGGCACCGGGGAGCTGTTTTTT
TRBJ2-3 | TRBD2 | . | TRBV7-2 | CASSLYSGLADSYTQYF | TGTGCCAGCAGCTTATATTCGGGACTAGCGGATAGCTATACGCAGTATTTT
TRBJ2-7 | . | . | TRBV6-6 | CASTMRRAEEQYF | TGTGCCAGCACTATGAGGCGGGCTGAGGAGCAGTACTTC
TRBJ2-3 | . | . | TRBV7-9 | CASSFGRAGTDTQYF | TGTGCCAGCAGCTTTGGCAGGGCGGGCACAGATACGCAGTATTTT
TRBJ2-2 | TRBD1 | . | TRBV24-1 | CATSDSIRGRNTGELFF | TGTGCCACCAGTGACTCCATCAGGGGGCGGAACACCGGGGAGCTGTTTTTT
TRBJ1-1 | . | . | TRBV2 | CASSPDSEAFF | TGTGCCAGCAGCCCGGACAGTGAAGCTTTCTTT
TRBJ1-2 | . | once | TRBV30 | CARRDTANYGYTF | TGTGCCCGGAGGGACACAGCTAACTATGGCTACACCTTC
TRBJ2-5 | . | . | TRBV5-4 | CASSLDRVETQYF | TGTGCCAGCAGCTTGGACAGGGTGGAGACCCAGTACTTC
TRBJ2-7 | . | . | TRBV28 | CASSLVQGSSYEQYF | TGTGCCAGCAGTTTGGTTCAGGGGAGCTCCTACGAGCAGTACTTC
TRBJ1-2 | . | . | TRBV28 | CASVPGHGIYGYTF | TGTGCCAGCGTTCCGGGACACGGCATCTATGGCTACACCTTC
TRBJ1-2 | . | . | TRBV29-1 | CSVPLPPLYGYTF | TGCAGCGTTCCCCTTCCTCCCCTCTATGGCTACACCTTC
TRBJ2-7 | . | few | TRBV28 | CASSLRGYRDLEQYF | TGTGCCAGCAGTTTAAGGGGCTACAGGGATCTCGAGCAGTACTTC
TRBJ2-5 | TRBD2 | . | TRBV7-9 | CASSSPGTKETQYF | TGTGCCAGCAGCTCCCCCGGGACTAAAGAGACCCAGTACTTC
TRBJ2-2 | TRBD1 | . | TRBV6-5 | CASSPGQGGTGELFF | TGTGCCAGCAGTCCGGGACAGGGGGGGACCGGGGAGCTGTTTTTT
TRBJ1-4 | . | . | TRBV6-5 | CASRGSSATNEKLFF | TGTGCCAGCAGGGGTTCGAGCGCAACTAATGAAAAACTGTTTTTT
TRBJ2-5 | TRBD1 | . | TRBV9 | CASARGQTQETQYF | TGTGCCAGCGCTCGGGGACAGACCCAAGAGACCCAGTACTTC
TRBJ2-1 | . | . | TRBV7-9 | CASSPITTIDPYNEQFF | TGTGCCAGCAGCCCCATAACAACTATAGATCCCTACAATGAGCAGTTCTTC
TRBJ1-6 | TRBD1 | once | TRBV18 | CASSPGTGGNSPLHF | TGTGCCAGCTCACCTGGGACAGGGGGTAATTCACCCCTCCACTTT
TRBJ1-1 | . | . | TRBV7-9 | CASSPTPGQLQSAFF | TGTGCCAGCAGCCCGACCCCGGGACAACTACAAAGTGCTTTCTTT
TRBJ1-1 | . | . | TRBV18 | CASSPIGVRRNTEAFF | TGTGCCAGCTCACCAATCGGTGTCCGGAGGAACACTGAAGCTTTCTTT
TRBJ2-3 | . | . | TRBV3-1/TRBV3-2 | CASSPTNLKSGRGTDTQYF | TGTGCCAGCAGCCCGACTAACCTAAAGAGCGGGCGAGGCACAGATACGCAGTATTTT
TRBJ1-1 | TRBD1 | . | TRBV19 | CASRDGQGFTEAFF | TGTGCCAGTAGGGACGGACAGGGCTTCACTGAAGCTTTCTTT
TRBJ2-1 | . | . | TRBV25-1 | CASRDFRNEQFF | TGTGCCAGCAGGGACTTCCGAAATGAGCAGTTCTTC
TRBJ2-1 | TRBD2 | . | TRBV5-4 | CASSPGTSKGDEQFF | TGTGCCAGCAGCCCCGGGACTAGTAAAGGCGATGAGCAGTTCTTC
TRBJ2-1 | . | . | TRBV9 | CASSGLDEQFF | TGTGCCAGCAGCGGATTAGATGAGCAGTTCTTC
TRBJ2-3 | TRBD2 | once | TRBV6-5 | CASSYSATWGGDTQYF | TGTGCCAGCAGTTACTCGGCCACTTGGGGGGGAGATACGCAGTATTTT
TRBJ2-1 | . | . | TRBV19 | CASSTGYNEQFF | TGTGCCAGTAGTACAGGGTACAATGAGCAGTTCTTC
TRBJ1-2 | TRBD1 | . | TRBV24-1 | CATSDWDRAYTF | TGTGCCACCAGTGATTGGGACAGGGCCTACACCTTC
TRBJ1-5 | . | . | TRBV5-1 | CASSWAGGDQPQHF | TGCGCCAGCAGCTGGGCCGGGGGTGATCAGCCCCAGCATTTT
TRBJ2-7 | TRBD2 | once | TRBV7-9 | CASSLGSTSGDYEQYF | TGTGCCAGCAGCTTAGGGTCGACTAGCGGGGACTACGAGCAGTACTTC
TRBJ1-1 | TRBD1 | . | TRBV24-1 | CATSALTGVAFF | TGTGCCACCAGTGCCCTGACAGGGGTGGCTTTCTTT
TRBJ1-5 | TRBD1 | . | TRBV6-5 | CASRRQGSNQPQHF | TGTGCCAGCAGGAGACAGGGGAGCAATCAGCCCCAGCATTTT
TRBJ2-5 | TRBD2 | . | TRBV7-6 | CASSLRAGSGRARETQYF | TGTGCCAGCAGCTTAAGGGCGGGTAGCGGGAGGGCCCGAGAGACCCAGTACTTC
TRBJ2-7 | TRBD2 | . | TRBV30 | CAWSIAGGYYEQYF | TGTGCCTGGAGTATAGCGGGAGGATACTACGAGCAGTACTTC
TRBJ2-7 | . | . | TRBV11-3 | CASSLSSSEQYF | TGTGCCAGCAGCTTATCTAGCAGCGAGCAGTACTTC